This T cell receptor beta chain was obtained from a study of radiotherapy plus CTLA-4 blockade in lung cancer. This CDR3 has 14 amino acids. Germline V gene sequence: CDR1 SGHTA, CDR2 FQGNSA. Between the trimmed V and J ends, which lost 1 base and 2 bases, there was a span of 9 bases. Profiled with immunoSEQ multiplex PCR; TCRdb holds only in-frame clones, not every one. The sample includes some 110,000 clones, approximately 80% of them seen just once. This chain joins TRBV7-2 and TRBJ2-7; the D gene is possibly TRBD1 (5 bases). The receptor comes from a human donor with non-small cell lung cancer that progressed on radiotherapy plus ipilimumab. Some clones in this sample may be carry-over from other donors' samples. The sequences come from peripheral blood, collected from a patient treated with radiotherapy plus ipilimumab. The CDR3 coding sequence is TGTGCCAGCAGCTTAGTTGCGACAGCCTACGAGCAGTACTTC. It specifies CASSLVATAYEQYF.